A single T cell receptor (beta chain) is shown here with its context. This sample is part of a study of blood T cell repertoires in COVID-19. Study overall: Spain, Italy and the United States supplied samples that represented acute and convalescent COVID-19. The analysed material was cDNA or gDNA that came from T cells, B-cell-depleted T cells, or PBMCs.

As handled by the study authors: Counts of nucleated cells, estimated from reference gene primer amplification, were obtained. Measured with immunoSEQ multiplex PCR; TCRdb has only the in-frame clones, and not every one. V and J calls plus clone size are reproduced from that table; the DNA served to infer D and trimming. Altogether more than 150,000 clones are present, 70% to 85% being singletons, with the ten largest covering 6% to 8.5%. J lost 6 bases, V lost 7 bases, and 12 bases had no gene match. The CDR3 is made up of 16 amino acids. Germline loops: CDR1 SNHLY, CDR2 FYNNEI. The V gene is TRBV2, the J gene TRBJ1-6; TRBD1 aligns across 7 bases. The sample taken for sequencing was peripheral blood. The clonotype was recovered from a human donor in a cohort sampled during active COVID-19. The CDR3 DNA reads TGTGCCAGCAAGTGGAGACAGGGTGGTGGTAATTCACCCCTCCACTTT. This gives the protein CASKWRQGGGNSPLHF.